This TCR beta chain emerged from a study of CD8+ T cells in alopecia areata. Lesional scalp punch biopsies and peripheral blood were collected from alopecia areata patients. Study-level findings and limits: Normal-skin resident alphabeta T cells also appear among scalp sample sequences. Normal scalp showed lower clonality than lesional scalp, especially alopecia totalis/universalis.

Regarding this clone: Its antigen is not known.

Germline V gene lookup returns CDR1 MNHEY and CDR2 SMNVEV (reference sequence). Trimming took off 7 bases at V and 3 bases at J, with 18 bases between the two ends. This CDR3 spans 16 amino acids. Extracted RNA was reverse transcribed into cDNA, the sequencing template. The assay was immunoSEQ multiplex PCR, and TCRdb's table has in-frame clones only and misses some. The table has about 7,400 clones, about 72% seen once. Source: skin, taken at week 0. This receptor was taken from a human donor with alopecia areata. V usage is TRBV27 and J usage is TRBJ2-2, with D tentatively TRBD1 or TRBD2 (6 bases each). CDR3 bases: TGTGCCAGCATTCAGAGGGGGGAAGAGGACACCGGGGAGCTGTTTTTT. This encodes CASIQRGEEDTGELFF.